The next 20 T cell receptor beta chains were all read from a single sample in a study of T cell changes during pregnancy in multiple sclerosis. The data were produced by immunoSEQ multiplex PCR, yet TCRdb's version contains in-frame clones alone and is incomplete. The sample contains tens of thousands of clones, around 90% of which appear only once. Sample: CD4+ T cells from peripheral blood mononuclear cells, taken in the third trimester of pregnancy. The receptors were sampled from a female donor in good health, enrolled as a control in a pregnancy study.

The gene calls are TRBV19 and TRBJ1-1; D might be TRBD1 (5 bases). Trimming left V 5 bases short and J 4 bases short, with 11 bases between. This CDR3 is built from 13 residues. Per the germline V gene, CDR1 is LNHDA and CDR2 is SQIVND (reference sequence). The CDR3: CASSSYRLTEAFF. The DNA of the CDR3 is TGTGCCAGTAGTTCGTACAGGCTCACTGAAGCTTTCTTT.

The CDR3 DNA reads TGTGCCAGTACACAGGGGTACAATGAGCAGTTCTTC. It encodes CASTQGYNEQFF. The rearrangement links TRBV19 to TRBJ2-1; 7 bases are shared with TRBD1. The CDR3 is 12 residues long. V trimming: 7 bases; J trimming: 4 bases; junction bases outside the gene matches: 1. From germline, CDR1 is LNHDA and CDR2 SQIVND (reference sequence).

The CDR3 is CASRLLRPSGGKMGETQYF. For the CDR3, the DNA is TGTGCCAGCCGACTCCTCCGCCCTAGCGGGGGTAAGATGGGAGAGACCCAGTACTTC. The V gene is TRBV7-2, the J gene TRBJ2-5; 10 positions agree with TRBD2. The CDR3 is 19 amino acids. Germline CDR1 and CDR2: SGHTA and FQGNSA. Trimming removed 8 bases from V and 4 bases from J; junction bases left unmatched: 22.

This chain links TRBV6-1 with TRBJ2-7, with D perhaps TRBD2 (6 bases). Germline V gene data show CDR1 as MNHNS and CDR2 as SASEGT. Trimming removed 10 bases from V and 7 bases from J, with 23 bases in between. CDR3 length: 14 amino acids. CDR3 region: CATQLGTSITEQYF. The CDR3 DNA reads as TGTGCCACGCAACTAGGGACTTCAATCACGGAGCAGTACTTC.

The chain couples TRBV2 to TRBJ2-1, with TRBD2 matching over 11 bases. V lost 4 bases to trimming and J lost 9 bases; unmatched junction nucleotides: 8. In germline, CDR1 is SNHLY, CDR2 FYNNEI. The length of the CDR3 is 15 residues. CDR3 nucleotides: TGTGCCAGCAGTGCCACTAGCGGGAGTTTCCGTGAGCAGTTCTTC. Its protein is CASSATSGSFREQFF.

The CDR3 DNA sequence: TGTGCCAGCAGCTTAGATTGGGTCGCGACTGACTATGGCTACACCTTC. Residues: CASSLDWVATDYGYTF. The chain combines TRBV11-2 with TRBJ1-2; D is undetermined. Looked up from germline, CDR1 is SGHAT and CDR2 is FQNNGV. The CDR3 extends over 16 amino acids. The germline V and J ends were trimmed by 0 bases and 3 bases, with 14 bases remaining between them.

The V call is TRBV10-2, the J call TRBJ2-7, with 11 positions matching TRBD1. V trimming: 6 bases; J trimming: 6 bases; junction bases outside the gene matches: 7. The CDR3 spans 14 residues. Germline CDR1 reads WSHSY; CDR2 reads SAAADI. The DNA for the CDR3 is TGCGCCAGCAGGGGGGGGACAGGGGGTAGCGAGCAGTACTTC. This encodes CASRGGTGGSEQYF.

Written as DNA, the CDR3 is TGTGCCAGCAGCTTAGATGAGGGAGTATGGACTGAAGCTTTCTTT. Its protein product is CASSLDEGVWTEAFF. V gene TRBV11-2 combines with J gene TRBJ1-1, with D uncertain. CDR1 and CDR2 (germline): SGHAT, FQNNGV. Trimming cost V 0 bases and J 5 bases, with 13 bases left between them. The CDR3 runs 15 residues. The full variable domain, completed using reference TRBV11-2 and TRBJ1-1, is EAGVAQSPRYKIIEKRQSVAFWCNPISGHATLYWYQQILGQGPKLLIQFQNNGVVDDSQLPKDRFSAERLKGVDSTLKIQPAKLEDSAVYLCASSLDEGVWTEAFFGQGTRLTVV.

This chain connects TRBV7-2 to TRBJ1-1, with no clear D. V was shortened by 6 bases and J by 8 bases, with 19 bases between the two germline ends. Germline loops: CDR1 SGHTA, CDR2 FQGNSA. The CDR3 is 14 residues long. The CDR3 spells CASSFGTPTDEAFF. CDR3 sequence (DNA): TGTGCCAGCAGTTTCGGAACCCCAACAGACGAAGCTTTCTTT.

This chain connects TRBV7-2 to TRBJ2-1; 11 bases fit TRBD2. V gave up 4 bases and J gave up 6 bases; unmatched junction bases: 5. The CDR3 is 15 amino acids. Germline loops: CDR1 SGHTA, CDR2 FQGNSA. The CDR3 protein is CASSWGLAASNEQFF. As DNA, the CDR3 is TGTGCCAGCAGCTGGGGACTAGCGGCCTCCAATGAGCAGTTCTTC.

V gene TRBV5-1 combines with J gene TRBJ2-7; the D gene is possibly TRBD1 (6 bases). CDR3 length: 14 amino acids. Germline loops: CDR1 SGHRS, CDR2 YFSETQ. V dropped 4 bases and J dropped 5 bases, with 16 bases sitting between them. The CDR3 is CASSQGPEGNEQYF. CDR3 DNA: TGCGCCAGCAGCCAGGGGCCGGAAGGGAACGAGCAGTACTTC.

J is TRBJ1-4 and V is TRBV5-1, with a tentative D call TRBD1 (5 bases). The V gene's germline CDR1 is SGHRS and CDR2 YFSETQ. The V end lost 4 bases, the J end lost 0 bases, and 16 bases lay between the germline ends. This CDR3 has 17 residues. CDR3 sequence (DNA): TGCGCCAGCAGCGAAGGGGCCAAACATGCAACTAATGAAAAACTGTTTTTT. This encodes CASSEGAKHATNEKLFF.

The chain uses TRBV6-6 and TRBJ1-2; 8 nucleotides match TRBD1. V dropped 0 bases and J dropped 8; count of bases not matched to a gene: 11. Per germline, CDR1 MNHNY and CDR2 SVGAGI (reference sequence). This CDR3 contains 16 residues. CDR3: CASSYSQFTGGDGYTF. The CDR3 DNA is TGTGCCAGCAGTTACTCGCAATTTACAGGGGGAGACGGCTACACCTTC.

This sequence joins TRBV5-1 and TRBJ2-1, with a possible D match to TRBD2 (5 bases). Germline-derived CDR1 and CDR2 are SGHRS and YFSETQ. There are 15 residues in the CDR3. V was shortened by 7 bases and J by 0 bases, with 14 bases between the two germline ends. This CDR3 reads CASRPLGSSYNEQFF. The CDR3 nucleotides are TGCGCCAGCCGCCCCTTAGGGAGCTCCTACAATGAGCAGTTCTTC.

This clone was recorded once. This rearrangement joins TRBV27 to TRBJ2-7; the D gene is possibly TRBD1 (5 bases). Germline loops: CDR1 MNHEY, CDR2 SMNVEV (reference sequence). V shed 6 bases and J shed 5 bases, with 17 bases lying between them. The CDR3 totals 14 residues. CDR3 region: CASSLSSRVHEQYF. In DNA form, the CDR3 reads TGTGCCAGCAGCCTATCCAGCAGGGTCCACGAGCAGTACTTC.

The chain joins TRBV11-2 to TRBJ2-1, with 7 positions matching TRBD2. The CDR3 has 14 residues. The V segment lost 3 bases and the J segment 9 bases; nucleotides outside the gene matches: 8. Germline V gene sequence: CDR1 SGHAT, CDR2 FQNNGV. Here the CDR3 reads CASSLLRLAGEQFF. DNA for the CDR3: TGTGCCAGCAGCTTGCTAAGACTAGCAGGTGAGCAGTTCTTC.

The chain joins TRBV11-3 to TRBJ2-5, with a possible D match to TRBD2 (6 bases). V was shortened by 5 bases and J by 5 bases, with 9 bases between the two germline ends. The CDR3 sequence is 12 residues long. Germline V lookup: CDR1 SGHNT, CDR2 YENEEA. As DNA, the CDR3 is TGTGCCAGCAGCCACCGGGGGGAGACCCAGTACTTC. Encoded protein: CASSHRGETQYF.

The chain links TRBV4-1 to TRBJ1-1, with D tentatively TRBD1 (6 bases). The CDR3 is 15 residues long. Per germline, CDR1 MGHRA and CDR2 YSYEKL. V was trimmed by 5 bases and J by 0 bases, leaving 13 bases between them. CDR3 DNA: TGCGCCAGCAGCGTTCCTCAGGGGCTGAACACTGAAGCTTTCTTT. Amino acids: CASSVPQGLNTEAFF.

The chain uses TRBV7-2 and TRBJ2-5, with 12 nucleotides matching TRBD1. CDR3 size: 16 residues. J lost 5 bases, V lost 5 bases, and 9 bases had no gene match. Per the germline V gene, CDR1 is SGHTA and CDR2 is FQGNSA. CDR3: CASSTPGQGAAETQYF. In nucleotides, the CDR3 is TGTGCCAGCAGCACCCCGGGACAGGGGGCTGCTGAGACCCAGTACTTC.

For the CDR3, the DNA is TGCAGCGTTGAAGATCGCGGGAGCACAGATACGCAGTATTTT. Translated, it gives CSVEDRGSTDTQYF. This chain connects TRBV29-1 to TRBJ2-3; tentative D call: TRBD2 (5 bases). The CDR3 consists of 14 residues. Germline CDR1 reads SQVTM; CDR2 reads ANQGSEA. V lost 0 bases and J 0 bases, leaving 7 bases between the germline ends.